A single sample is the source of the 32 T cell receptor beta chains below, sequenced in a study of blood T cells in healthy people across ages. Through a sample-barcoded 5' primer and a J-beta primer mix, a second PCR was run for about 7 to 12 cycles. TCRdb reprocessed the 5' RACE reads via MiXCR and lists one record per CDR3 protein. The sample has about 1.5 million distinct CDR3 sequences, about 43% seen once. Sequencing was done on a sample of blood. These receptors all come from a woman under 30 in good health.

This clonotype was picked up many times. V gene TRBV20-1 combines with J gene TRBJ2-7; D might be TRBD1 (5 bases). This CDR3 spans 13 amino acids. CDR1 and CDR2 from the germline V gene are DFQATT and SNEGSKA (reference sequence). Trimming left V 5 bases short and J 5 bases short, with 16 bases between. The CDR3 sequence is CSALEDNGDEQYF. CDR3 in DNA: TGCAGTGCTCTAGAGGACAACGGCGACGAGCAGTACTTC.

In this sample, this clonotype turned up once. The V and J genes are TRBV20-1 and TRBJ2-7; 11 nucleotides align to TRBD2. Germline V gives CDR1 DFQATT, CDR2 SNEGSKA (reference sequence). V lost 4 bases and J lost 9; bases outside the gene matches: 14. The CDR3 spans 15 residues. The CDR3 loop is CSATTSGGFTDTQYF. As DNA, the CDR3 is TGCAGTGCTACCACTAGCGGGGGATTCACAGATACGCAGTACTTC.

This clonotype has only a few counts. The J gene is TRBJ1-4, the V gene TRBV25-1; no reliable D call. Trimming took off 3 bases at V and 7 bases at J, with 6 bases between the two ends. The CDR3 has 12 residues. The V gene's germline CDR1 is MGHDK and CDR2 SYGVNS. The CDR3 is CASSDSSEKLFF. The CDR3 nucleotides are TGTGCCAGCAGTGATTCAAGTGAAAAACTGTTTTTT.

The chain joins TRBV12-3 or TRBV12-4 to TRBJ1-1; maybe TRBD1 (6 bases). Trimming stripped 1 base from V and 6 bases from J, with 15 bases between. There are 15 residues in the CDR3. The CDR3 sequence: CASSLVMGANAEAFF. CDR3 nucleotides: TGTGCCAGCAGTTTAGTAATGGGGGCTAACGCTGAAGCTTTCTTT.

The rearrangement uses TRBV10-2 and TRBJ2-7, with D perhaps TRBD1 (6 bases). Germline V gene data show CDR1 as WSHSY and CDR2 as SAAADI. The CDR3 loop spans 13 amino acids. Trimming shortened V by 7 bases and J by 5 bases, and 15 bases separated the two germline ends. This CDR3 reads CASMRDTLHEQYF. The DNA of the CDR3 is TGCGCCAGCATGAGGGACACCCTCCACGAGCAGTACTTC.

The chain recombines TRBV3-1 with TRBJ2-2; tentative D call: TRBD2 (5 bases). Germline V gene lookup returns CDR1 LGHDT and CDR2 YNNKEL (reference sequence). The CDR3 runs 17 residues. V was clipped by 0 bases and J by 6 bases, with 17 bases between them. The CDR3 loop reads CASSQEGRVEGPGELFF. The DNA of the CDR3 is TGTGCCAGCAGCCAAGAAGGGAGAGTAGAGGGCCCCGGGGAGCTGTTTTTT.

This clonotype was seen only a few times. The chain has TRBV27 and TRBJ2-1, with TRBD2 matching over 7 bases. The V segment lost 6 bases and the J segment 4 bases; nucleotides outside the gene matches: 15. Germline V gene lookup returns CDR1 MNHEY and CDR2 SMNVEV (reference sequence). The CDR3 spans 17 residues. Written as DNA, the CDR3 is TGTGCCAGCAGCCGACCCTCACTAGCGCGACTATACAATGAGCAGTTCTTC. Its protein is CASSRPSLARLYNEQFF.

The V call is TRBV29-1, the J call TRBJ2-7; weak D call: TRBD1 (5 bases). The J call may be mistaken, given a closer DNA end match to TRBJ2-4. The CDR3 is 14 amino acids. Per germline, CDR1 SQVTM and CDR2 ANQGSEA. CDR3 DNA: TGCAGCGTAGAACCGCAGGGAGCCAAAAACATTCAGTACTTC. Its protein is CSVEPQGAKNIQYF.

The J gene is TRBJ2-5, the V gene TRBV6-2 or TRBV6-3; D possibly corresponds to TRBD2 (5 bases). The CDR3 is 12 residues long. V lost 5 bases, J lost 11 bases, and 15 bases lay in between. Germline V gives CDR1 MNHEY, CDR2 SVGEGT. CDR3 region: CASSHSSNQQYF. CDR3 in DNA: TGTGCCAGCAGTCATTCTAGCAATCAGCAGTACTTC.

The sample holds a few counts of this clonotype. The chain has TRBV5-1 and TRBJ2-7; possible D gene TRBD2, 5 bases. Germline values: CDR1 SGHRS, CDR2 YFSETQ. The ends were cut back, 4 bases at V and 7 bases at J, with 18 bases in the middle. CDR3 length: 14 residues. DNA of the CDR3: TGCGCCAGCAGCCCTGCTCCAAAGACGGGGGAGCAGTACTTC. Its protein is CASSPAPKTGEQYF.

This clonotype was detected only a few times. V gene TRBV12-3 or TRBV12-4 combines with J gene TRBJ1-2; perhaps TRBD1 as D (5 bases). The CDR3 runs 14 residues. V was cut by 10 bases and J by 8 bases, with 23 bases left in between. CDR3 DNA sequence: TGTGCCATCAAGGCGGTCCCAGGGTATAAGGGCTACACCTTC. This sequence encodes CAIKAVPGYKGYTF.

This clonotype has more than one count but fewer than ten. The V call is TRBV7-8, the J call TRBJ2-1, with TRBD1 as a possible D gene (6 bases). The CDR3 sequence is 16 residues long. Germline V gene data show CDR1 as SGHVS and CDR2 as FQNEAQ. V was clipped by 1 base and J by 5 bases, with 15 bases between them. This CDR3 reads CASSLVSWGQDNEQFF. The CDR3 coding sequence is TGTGCCAGCAGCTTAGTATCGTGGGGGCAAGACAATGAGCAGTTCTTC.

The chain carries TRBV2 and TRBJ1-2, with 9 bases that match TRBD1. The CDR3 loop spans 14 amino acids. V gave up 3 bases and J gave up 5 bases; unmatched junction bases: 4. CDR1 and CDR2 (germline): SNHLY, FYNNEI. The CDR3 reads CASSERDRGYGYTF. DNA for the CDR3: TGTGCCAGCAGTGAGAGAGACAGGGGGTATGGCTACACCTTC.

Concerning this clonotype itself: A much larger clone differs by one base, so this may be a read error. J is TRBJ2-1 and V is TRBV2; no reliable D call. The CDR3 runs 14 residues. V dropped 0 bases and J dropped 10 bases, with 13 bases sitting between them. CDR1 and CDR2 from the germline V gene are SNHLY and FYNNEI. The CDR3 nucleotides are TGTGCCAGCAGTGAAGCGCTGGATCCCTACGAGCAGTTCTTC. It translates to CASSEALDPYEQFF.

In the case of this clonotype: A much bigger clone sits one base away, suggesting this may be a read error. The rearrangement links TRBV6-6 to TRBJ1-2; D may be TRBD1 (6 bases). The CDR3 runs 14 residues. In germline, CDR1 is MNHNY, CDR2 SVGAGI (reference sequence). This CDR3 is CASSAGQYNYGCTF. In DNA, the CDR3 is TGTGCCAGCAGTGCTGGACAGTATAACTATGGCTGCACCTTC.

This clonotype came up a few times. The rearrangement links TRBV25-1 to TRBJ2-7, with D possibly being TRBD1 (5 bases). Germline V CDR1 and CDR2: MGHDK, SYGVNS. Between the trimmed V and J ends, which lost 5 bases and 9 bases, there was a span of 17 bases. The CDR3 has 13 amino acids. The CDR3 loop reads CASSPQGLSGQYF. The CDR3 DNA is TGTGCCAGCAGTCCCCAGGGCCTATCGGGGCAGTACTTC.

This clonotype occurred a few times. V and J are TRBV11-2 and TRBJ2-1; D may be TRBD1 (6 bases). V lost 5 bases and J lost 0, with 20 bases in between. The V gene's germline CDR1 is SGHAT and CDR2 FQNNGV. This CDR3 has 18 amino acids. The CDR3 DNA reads TGTGCCAGCAGCCTTGATATGGGACACCATAGCTCCTACAATGAGCAGTTCTTC. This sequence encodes CASSLDMGHHSSYNEQFF.

CDR3 DNA sequence: TGTGCCACCAGTTATGACAGGGCAAGCACAGATACGCAGTATTTT. Protein sequence: CATSYDRASTDTQYF. The J gene is TRBJ2-3, the V gene TRBV24-1; 7 bases align to TRBD1. The V segment lost 6 bases and the J segment 0 bases; nucleotides outside the gene matches: 5. The CDR3 is 15 residues long. Looked up from germline, CDR1 is KGHDR and CDR2 is SFDVKD.

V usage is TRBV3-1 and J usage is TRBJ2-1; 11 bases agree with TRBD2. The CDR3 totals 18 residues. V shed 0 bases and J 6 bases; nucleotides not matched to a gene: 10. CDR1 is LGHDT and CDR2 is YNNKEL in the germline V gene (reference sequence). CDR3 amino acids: CASSQDSPGLAALNEQFF. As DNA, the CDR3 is TGTGCCAGCAGCCAAGACTCTCCGGGACTAGCGGCTCTCAATGAGCAGTTCTTC.

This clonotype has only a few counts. The CDR3, as DNA: TGTGCCAGCAGCTTAGCGGGGGTAGCGGGAGGGTCGGGATACAATGAGCAGTTCTTC. Its protein product is CASSLAGVAGGSGYNEQFF. The chain joins TRBV7-2 to TRBJ2-1, with 11 bases identical to TRBD2. The germline V gene has CDR1 SGHTA and CDR2 FQGNSA. The CDR3 contains 19 residues. V lost 0 bases to trimming and J lost 4 bases; unmatched junction nucleotides: 11.

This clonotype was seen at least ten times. DNA of the CDR3: TGCAGCGCTAACATAGGGGGAGGCAATGAGCAGTTCTTC. This translates into CSANIGGGNEQFF. This chain joins TRBV29-1 and TRBJ2-1; D possibly uses TRBD1 or TRBD2 (6 bases each). V dropped 7 bases and J dropped 6 bases, with 16 bases sitting between them. The germline V gene has CDR1 SQVTM and CDR2 ANQGSEA. The CDR3 is 13 amino acids.

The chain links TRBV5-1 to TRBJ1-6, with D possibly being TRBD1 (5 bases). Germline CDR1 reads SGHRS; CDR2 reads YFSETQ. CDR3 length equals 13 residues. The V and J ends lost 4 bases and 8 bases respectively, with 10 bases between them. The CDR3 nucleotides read TGCGCCAGCAGCCCGATGACAGATTCACCCCTCCACTTT. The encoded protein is CASSPMTDSPLHF.

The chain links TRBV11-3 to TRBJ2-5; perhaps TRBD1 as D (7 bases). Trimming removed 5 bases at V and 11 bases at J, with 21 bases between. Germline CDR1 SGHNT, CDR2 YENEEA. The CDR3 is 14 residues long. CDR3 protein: CASSAGQSYNEQYF. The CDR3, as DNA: TGTGCCAGCAGCGCGGGACAGTCCTACAATGAGCAGTACTTC.

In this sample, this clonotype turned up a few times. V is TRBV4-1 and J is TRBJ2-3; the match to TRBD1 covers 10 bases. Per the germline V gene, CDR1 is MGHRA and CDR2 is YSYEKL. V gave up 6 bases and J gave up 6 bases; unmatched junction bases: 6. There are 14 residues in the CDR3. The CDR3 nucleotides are TGCGCCAGCAGAGGGACAGGGGATATGGATACGCAGTATTTT. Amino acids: CASRGTGDMDTQYF.

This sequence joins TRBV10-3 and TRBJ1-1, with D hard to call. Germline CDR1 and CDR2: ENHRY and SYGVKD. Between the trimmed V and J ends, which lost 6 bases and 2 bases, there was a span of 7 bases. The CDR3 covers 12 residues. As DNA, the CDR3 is TGTGCCATCAGCCGGACTAACACTGAAGCTTTCTTT. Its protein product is CAISRTNTEAFF.

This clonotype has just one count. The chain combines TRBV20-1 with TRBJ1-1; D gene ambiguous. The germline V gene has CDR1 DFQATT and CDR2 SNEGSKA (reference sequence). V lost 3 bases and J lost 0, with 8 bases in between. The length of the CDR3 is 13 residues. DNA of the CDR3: TGCAGTGCTAGTCAGTTCATGAACACTGAAGCTTTCTTT. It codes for CSASQFMNTEAFF.

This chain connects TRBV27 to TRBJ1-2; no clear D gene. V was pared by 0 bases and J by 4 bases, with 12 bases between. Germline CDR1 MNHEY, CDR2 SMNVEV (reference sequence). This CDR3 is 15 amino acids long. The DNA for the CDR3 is TGTGCCAGCAGTTTATCCCCAGTTGTTGCCTATGGCTACACCTTC. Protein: CASSLSPVVAYGYTF.

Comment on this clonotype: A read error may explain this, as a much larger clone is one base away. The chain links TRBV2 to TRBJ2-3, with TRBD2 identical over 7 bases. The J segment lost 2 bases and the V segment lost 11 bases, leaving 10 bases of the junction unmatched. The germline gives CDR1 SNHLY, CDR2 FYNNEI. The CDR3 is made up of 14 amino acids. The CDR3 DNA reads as TGTGCCCTCCTCGGGAGGTCTAACACAGATACGCAGTATTTT. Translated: CALLGRSNTDTQYF.

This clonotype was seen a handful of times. The CDR3 nucleotides read TGCAGCGTCAAATTAGGTGGAATCCTCTATGGCTACACCTTC. It translates to CSVKLGGILYGYTF. This rearrangement joins TRBV29-1 to TRBJ1-2; D remains ambiguous. This CDR3 spans 14 amino acids. The germline CDR1 and CDR2 sequences are SQVTM and ANQGSEA. V shed 6 bases and J shed 4 bases, with 18 bases lying between them.

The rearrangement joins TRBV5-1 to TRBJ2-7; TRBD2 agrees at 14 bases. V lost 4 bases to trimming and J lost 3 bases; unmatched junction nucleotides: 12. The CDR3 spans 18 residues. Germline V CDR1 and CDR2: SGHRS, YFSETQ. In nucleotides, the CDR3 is TGCGCCAGCAGCGCGTGGGGACTAGCGGGAGATTGGAGCTACGAGCAGTACTTC. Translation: CASSAWGLAGDWSYEQYF.

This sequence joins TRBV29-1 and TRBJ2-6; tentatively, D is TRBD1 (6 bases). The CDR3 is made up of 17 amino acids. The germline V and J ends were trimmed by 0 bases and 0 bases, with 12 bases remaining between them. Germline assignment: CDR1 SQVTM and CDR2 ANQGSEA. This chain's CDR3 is CSVEDRDTRSGANVLTF. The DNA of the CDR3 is TGCAGCGTTGAAGATCGGGACACCCGCTCTGGGGCCAACGTCCTGACTTTC.

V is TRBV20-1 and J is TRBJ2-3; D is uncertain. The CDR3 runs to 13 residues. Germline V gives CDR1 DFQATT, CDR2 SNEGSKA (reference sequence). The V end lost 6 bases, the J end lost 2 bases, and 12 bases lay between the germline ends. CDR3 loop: CSAPSGPTDTQYF. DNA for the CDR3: TGCAGTGCCCCGTCGGGCCCCACAGATACGCAGTATTTT.